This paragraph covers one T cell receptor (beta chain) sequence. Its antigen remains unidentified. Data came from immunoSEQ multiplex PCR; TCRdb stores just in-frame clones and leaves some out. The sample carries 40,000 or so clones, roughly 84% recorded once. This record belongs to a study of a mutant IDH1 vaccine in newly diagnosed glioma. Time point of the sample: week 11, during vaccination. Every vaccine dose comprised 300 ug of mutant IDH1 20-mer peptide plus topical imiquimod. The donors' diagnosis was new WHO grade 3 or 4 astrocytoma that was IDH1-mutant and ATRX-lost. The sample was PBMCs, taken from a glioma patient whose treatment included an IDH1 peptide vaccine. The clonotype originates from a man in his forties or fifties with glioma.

The DNA for the CDR3 is TGTGCCAGCAGCCGACTAGCGGGACTCACAGATACGCAGTATTTT. It codes for CASSRLAGLTDTQYF. The chain recombines TRBV11-2 with TRBJ2-3; 11 nucleotides line up with TRBD2. Germline CDR1 SGHAT, CDR2 FQNNGV. Losses at the gene ends were 5 bases for V and 2 bases for J; bases not matched to a gene: 3. This CDR3 spans 15 amino acids.